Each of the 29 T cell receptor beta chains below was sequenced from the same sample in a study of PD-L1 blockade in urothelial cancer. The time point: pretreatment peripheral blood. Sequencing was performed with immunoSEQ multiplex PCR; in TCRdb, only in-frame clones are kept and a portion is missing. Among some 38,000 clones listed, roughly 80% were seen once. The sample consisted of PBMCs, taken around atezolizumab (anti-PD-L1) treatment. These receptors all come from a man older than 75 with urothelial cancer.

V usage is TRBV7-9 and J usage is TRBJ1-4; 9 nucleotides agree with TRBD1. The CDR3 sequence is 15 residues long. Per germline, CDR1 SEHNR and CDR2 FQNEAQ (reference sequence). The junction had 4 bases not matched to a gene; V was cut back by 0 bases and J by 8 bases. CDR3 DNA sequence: TGTGCCAGCAGCTTAGCGGGGACAGGGAGCGAAAAACTGTTTTTT. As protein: CASSLAGTGSEKLFF.

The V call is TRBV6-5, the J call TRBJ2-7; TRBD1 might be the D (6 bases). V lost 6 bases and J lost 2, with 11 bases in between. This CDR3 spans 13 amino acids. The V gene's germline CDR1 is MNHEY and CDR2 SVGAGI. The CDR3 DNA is TGTGCCAGCAGCCGGGGACACCCCTACGAGCAGTACTTC. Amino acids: CASSRGHPYEQYF.

CDR3 bases: TGTGCCAGTAGTAAGACTAGCGGGAGTTTGCCGGGCGAGACCCAGTACTTC. Translated: CASSKTSGSLPGETQYF. V usage is TRBV19 and J usage is TRBJ2-5; 12 bases fit TRBD2. Germline V gives CDR1 LNHDA, CDR2 SQIVND (reference sequence). J gave up 5 bases and V 4 bases, and 11 bases lay outside the gene matches. The CDR3 totals 17 residues.

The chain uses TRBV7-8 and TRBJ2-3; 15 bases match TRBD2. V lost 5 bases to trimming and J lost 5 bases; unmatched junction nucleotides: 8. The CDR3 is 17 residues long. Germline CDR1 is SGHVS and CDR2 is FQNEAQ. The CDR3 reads CASSPRTSGRAEDTQYF. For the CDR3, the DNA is TGTGCCAGCAGCCCTCGGACTAGCGGGAGGGCGGAAGATACGCAGTATTTT.

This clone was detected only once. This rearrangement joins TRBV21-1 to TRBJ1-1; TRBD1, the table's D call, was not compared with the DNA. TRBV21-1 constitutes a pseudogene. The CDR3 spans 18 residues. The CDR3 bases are TGTGCCAGCAGCGGACGGGACAGGGAAAGGAAGGGGAACACTGAAGCTTTCTTT. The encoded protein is CASSGRDRERKGNTEAFF.

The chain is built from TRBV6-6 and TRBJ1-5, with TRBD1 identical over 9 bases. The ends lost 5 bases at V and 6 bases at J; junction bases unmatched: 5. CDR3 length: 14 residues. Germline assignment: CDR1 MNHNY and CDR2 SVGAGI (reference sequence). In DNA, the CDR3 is TGTGCCAGCAGTCCGGGACAGGGCGTTCAGCCCCAGCATTTT. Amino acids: CASSPGQGVQPQHF.

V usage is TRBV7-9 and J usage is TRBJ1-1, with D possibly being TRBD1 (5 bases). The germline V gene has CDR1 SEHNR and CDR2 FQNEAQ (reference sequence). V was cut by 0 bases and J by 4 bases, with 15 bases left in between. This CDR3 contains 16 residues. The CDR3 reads CASSLAAGDGGTEAFF. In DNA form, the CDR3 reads TGTGCCAGCAGCTTAGCAGCGGGGGATGGCGGCACTGAAGCTTTCTTT.

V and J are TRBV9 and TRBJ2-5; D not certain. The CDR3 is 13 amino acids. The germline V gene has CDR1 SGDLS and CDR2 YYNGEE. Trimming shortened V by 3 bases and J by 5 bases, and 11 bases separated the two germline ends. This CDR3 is CASSAPNWETQYF. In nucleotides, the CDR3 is TGTGCCAGCAGCGCGCCAAACTGGGAGACCCAGTACTTC.

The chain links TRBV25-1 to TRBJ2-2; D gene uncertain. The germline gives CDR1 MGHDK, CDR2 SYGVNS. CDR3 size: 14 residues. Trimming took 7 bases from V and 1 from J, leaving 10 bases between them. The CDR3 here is CASMSLLNTGELFF. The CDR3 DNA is TGTGCCAGCATGAGCCTCCTGAACACCGGGGAGCTGTTTTTT. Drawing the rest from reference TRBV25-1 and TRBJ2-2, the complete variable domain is EADIYQTPRYLVIGTGKKITLECSQTMGHDKMYWYQQDPGMELHLIHYSYGVNSTEKGDLSSESTVSRIRTEHFPLTLESARPSHTSQYLCASMSLLNTGELFFGEGSRLTVL.

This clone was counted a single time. CDR3 protein: CASSLSGQGANTEAFF. CDR3 coding DNA: TGTGCCAGCTCACTTTCGGGACAGGGGGCAAACACTGAAGCTTTCTTT. This rearrangement joins TRBV18 to TRBJ1-1, with 12 bases aligning to TRBD1. After removal of 4 bases from V and 2 bases from J, the junction contained 5 bases not matched to a gene. The CDR3 extends over 16 amino acids. CDR1 and CDR2 from the germline V gene are KGHSH and LQKENI.

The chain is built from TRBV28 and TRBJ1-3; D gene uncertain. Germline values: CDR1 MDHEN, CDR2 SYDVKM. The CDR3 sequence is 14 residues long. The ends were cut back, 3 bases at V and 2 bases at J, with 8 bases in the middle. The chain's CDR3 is CASSFTGTGNTIYF. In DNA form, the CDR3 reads TGTGCCAGCAGTTTTACGGGGACTGGAAACACCATATATTTT. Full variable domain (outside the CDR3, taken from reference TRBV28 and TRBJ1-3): DVKVTQSSRYLVKRTGEKVFLECVQDMDHENMFWYRQDPGLGLRLIYFSYDVKMKEKGDIPEGYSVSREKKERFSLILESASTNQTSMYLCASSFTGTGNTIYFGEGSWLTVV.

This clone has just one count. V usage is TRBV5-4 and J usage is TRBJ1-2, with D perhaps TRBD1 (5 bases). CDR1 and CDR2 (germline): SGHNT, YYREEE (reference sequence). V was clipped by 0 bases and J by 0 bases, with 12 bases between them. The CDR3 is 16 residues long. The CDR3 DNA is TGTGCCAGCAGCTTGGGGGGGGAGGCCGCTAACTATGGCTACACCTTC. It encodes CASSLGGEAANYGYTF.

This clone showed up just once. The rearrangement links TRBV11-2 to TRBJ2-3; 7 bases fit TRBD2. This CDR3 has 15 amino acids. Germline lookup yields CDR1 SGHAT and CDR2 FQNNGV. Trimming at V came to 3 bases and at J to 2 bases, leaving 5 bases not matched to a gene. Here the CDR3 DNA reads TGTGCCAGCAGCTTGAGCGGGATTAACACAGATACGCAGTATTTT. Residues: CASSLSGINTDTQYF.

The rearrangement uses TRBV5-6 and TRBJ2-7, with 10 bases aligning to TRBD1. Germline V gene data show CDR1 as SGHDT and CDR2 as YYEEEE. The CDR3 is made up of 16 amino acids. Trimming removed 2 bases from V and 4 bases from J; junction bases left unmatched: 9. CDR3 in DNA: TGTGCCAGCAGCTTACAACAGGGGACAGGGGAATACGAGCAGTACTTC. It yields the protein CASSLQQGTGEYEQYF.

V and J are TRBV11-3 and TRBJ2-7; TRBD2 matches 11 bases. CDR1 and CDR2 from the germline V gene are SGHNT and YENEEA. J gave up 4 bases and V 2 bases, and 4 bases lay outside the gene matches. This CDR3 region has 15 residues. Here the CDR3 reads CASSLSGTSGYEQYF. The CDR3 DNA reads TGTGCCAGCAGCTTATCAGGGACTAGCGGATACGAGCAGTACTTC.

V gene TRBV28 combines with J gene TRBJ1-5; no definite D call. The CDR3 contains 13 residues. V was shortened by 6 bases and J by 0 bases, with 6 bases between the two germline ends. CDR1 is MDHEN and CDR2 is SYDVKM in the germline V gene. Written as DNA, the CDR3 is TGTGCCAGCAGCCTTAATAGCAATCAGCCCCAGCATTTT. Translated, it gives CASSLNSNQPQHF.

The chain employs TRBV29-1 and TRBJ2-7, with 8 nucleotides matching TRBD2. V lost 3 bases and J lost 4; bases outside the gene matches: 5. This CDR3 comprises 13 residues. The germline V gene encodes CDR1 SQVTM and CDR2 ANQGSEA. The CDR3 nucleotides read TGCAGCGTTGATGGCGGGGGGAGATACGAGCAGTACTTC. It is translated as CSVDGGGRYEQYF.

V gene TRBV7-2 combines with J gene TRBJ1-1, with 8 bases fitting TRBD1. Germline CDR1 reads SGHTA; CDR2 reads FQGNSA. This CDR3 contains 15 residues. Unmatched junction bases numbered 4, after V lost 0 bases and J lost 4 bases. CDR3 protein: CASSLAVDRATEAFF. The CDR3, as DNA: TGTGCCAGCAGCTTAGCGGTGGACAGGGCCACTGAAGCTTTCTTT.

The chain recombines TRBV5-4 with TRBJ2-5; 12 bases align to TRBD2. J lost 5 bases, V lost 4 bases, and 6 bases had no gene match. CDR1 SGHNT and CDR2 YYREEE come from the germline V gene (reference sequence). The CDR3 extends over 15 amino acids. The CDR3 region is CASSAGLAGKETQYF. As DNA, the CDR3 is TGTGCCAGCAGCGCAGGACTAGCGGGAAAGGAGACCCAGTACTTC.

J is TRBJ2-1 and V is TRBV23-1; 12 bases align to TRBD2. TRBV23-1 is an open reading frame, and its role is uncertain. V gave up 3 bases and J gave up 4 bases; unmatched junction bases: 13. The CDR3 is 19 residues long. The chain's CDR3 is CASSHPGTSGRLGYNEQFF. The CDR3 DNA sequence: TGCGCCAGCAGTCATCCCGGGACTAGCGGGCGATTGGGGTACAATGAGCAGTTCTTC.

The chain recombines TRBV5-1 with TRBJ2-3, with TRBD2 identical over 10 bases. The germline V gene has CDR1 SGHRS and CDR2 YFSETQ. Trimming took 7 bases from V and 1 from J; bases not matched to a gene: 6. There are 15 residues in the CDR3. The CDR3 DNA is TGCGCCAGCGGAACGGGGACTAGCGGCACAGATACGCAGTATTTT. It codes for CASGTGTSGTDTQYF.

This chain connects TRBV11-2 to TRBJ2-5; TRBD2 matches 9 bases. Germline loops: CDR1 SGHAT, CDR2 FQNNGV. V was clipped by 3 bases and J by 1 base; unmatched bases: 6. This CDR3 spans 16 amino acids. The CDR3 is CASSFPLAGSQETQYF. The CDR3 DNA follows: TGTGCCAGCAGCTTCCCCCTAGCGGGGTCCCAAGAGACCCAGTACTTC.

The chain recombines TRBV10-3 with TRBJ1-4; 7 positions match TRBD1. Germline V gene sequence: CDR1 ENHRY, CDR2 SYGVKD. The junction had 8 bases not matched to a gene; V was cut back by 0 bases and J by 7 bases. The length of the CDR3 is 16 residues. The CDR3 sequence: CAISESKGALGEKLFF. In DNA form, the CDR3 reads TGTGCCATCAGTGAGTCGAAGGGGGCTTTGGGTGAAAAACTGTTTTTT.

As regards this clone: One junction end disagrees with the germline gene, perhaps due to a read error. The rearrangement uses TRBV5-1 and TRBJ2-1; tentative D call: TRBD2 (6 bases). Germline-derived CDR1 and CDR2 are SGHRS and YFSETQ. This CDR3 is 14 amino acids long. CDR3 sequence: CASSLAAAGNEQFF. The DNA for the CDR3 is TGCGCCAGCAGTTTGGCGGCAGCGGGCAATGAGCAGTTCTTC.

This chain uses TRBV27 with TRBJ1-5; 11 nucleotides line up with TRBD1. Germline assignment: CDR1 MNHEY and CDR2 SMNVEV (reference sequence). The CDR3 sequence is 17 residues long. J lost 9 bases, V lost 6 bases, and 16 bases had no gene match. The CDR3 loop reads CASRALGTGGAVGPQHF. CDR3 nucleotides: TGTGCCAGCAGGGCGCTCGGGACAGGGGGAGCCGTGGGGCCCCAGCATTTT.

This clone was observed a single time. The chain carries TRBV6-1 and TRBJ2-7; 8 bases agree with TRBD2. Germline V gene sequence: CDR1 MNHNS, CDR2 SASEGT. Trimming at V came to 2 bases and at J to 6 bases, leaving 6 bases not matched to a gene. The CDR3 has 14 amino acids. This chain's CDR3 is CASSESGGVAEQYF. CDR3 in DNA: TGTGCCAGCAGTGAATCCGGGGGGGTCGCCGAGCAGTACTTC.

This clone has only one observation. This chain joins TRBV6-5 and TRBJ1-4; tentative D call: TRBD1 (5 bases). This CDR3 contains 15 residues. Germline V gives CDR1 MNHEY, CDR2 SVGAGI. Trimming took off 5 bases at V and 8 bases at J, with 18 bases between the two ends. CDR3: CASSRFRVGGEKLFF. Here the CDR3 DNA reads TGTGCCAGCAGTCGCTTCAGGGTAGGAGGGGAAAAACTGTTTTTT.

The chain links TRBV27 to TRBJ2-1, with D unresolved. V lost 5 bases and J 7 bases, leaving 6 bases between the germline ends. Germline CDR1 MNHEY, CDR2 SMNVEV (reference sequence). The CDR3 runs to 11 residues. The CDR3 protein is CASSIRNEQFF. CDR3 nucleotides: TGTGCCAGCAGTATTCGGAATGAGCAGTTCTTC.

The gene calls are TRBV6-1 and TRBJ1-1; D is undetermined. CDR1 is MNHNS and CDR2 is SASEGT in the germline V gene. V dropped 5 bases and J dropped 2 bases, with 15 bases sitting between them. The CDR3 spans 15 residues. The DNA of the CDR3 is TGTGCCAGCAGTTTCGACAAACAAAGCAACACTGAAGCTTTCTTT. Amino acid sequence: CASSFDKQSNTEAFF.